This T cell receptor beta chain derives from a study of cytomegalovirus exposure and HLA in healthy donors. The germline V gene has CDR1 SEHNR and CDR2 FQNEAQ (reference sequence). There are 14 residues in the CDR3. General observations from the study: The listing of 150 to 200 TCR beta chains classed them as cytomegalovirus-associated.

PCR employed 60 Vbeta and 13 Jbeta primers. Some clones are missing from TCRdb's copy, which holds only in-frame ones; the method was immunoSEQ multiplex PCR. The sample lists under 200,000 clones; roughly 80% were seen once. As regards this clone: Its antigen is not known. An end of the junction differs from the germline gene, which may be a read error.

The sequence was obtained from a woman between 40 and 50 years old in good health and CMV-seropositive. The gene calls are TRBV7-9 and TRBJ1-1; no definite D call. The sequenced material came from PBMCs. The CDR3 loop is CPSSLARPATEAFF. The CDR3 bases are TGTCCCAGCAGCTTAGCCAGGCCCGCCACTGAAGCTTTCTTT.